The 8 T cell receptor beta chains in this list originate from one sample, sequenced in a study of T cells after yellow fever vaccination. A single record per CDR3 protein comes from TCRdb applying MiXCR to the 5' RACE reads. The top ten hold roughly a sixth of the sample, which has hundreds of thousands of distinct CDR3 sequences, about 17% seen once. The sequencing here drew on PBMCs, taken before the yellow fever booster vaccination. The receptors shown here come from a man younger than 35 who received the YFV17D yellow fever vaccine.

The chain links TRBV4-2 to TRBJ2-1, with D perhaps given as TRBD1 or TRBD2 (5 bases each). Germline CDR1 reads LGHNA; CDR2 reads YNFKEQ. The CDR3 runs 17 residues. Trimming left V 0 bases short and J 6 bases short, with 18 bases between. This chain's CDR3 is CASSQDKGTRRGNEQFF. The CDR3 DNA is TGTGCCAGCAGCCAAGATAAGGGGACCCGAAGGGGCAATGAGCAGTTCTTC.

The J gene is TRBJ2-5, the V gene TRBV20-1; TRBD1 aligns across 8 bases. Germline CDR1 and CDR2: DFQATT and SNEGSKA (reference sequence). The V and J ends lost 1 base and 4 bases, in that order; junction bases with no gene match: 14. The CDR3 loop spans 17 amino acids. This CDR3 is CSARGLGSRGRRETQYF. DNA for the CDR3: TGCAGTGCTAGAGGGTTAGGCAGCAGGGGGCGGCGAGAGACCCAGTACTTC.

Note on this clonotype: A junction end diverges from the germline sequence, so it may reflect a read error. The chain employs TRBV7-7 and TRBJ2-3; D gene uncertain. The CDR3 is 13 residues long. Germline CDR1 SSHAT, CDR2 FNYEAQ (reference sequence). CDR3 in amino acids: CASSFSTTDTQYF. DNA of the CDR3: TGTGCTAGCAGCTTTAGTACCACAGATACGCAGTATTTT. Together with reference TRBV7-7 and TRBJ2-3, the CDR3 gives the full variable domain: GAGVSQSPRYKVTKRGQDVTLRCDPISSHATLYWYQQALGQGPEFLTYFNYEAQPDKSGLPSDRFSAERPEGSISTLTIQRTEQRDSAMYRCASSFSTTDTQYFGPGTRLTVL.

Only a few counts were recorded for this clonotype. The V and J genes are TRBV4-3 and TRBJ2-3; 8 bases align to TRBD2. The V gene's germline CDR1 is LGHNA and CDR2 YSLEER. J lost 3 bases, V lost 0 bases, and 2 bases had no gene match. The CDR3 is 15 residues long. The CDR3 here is CASSQEGLETDTQYF. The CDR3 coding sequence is TGCGCCAGCAGCCAAGAGGGACTAGAGACAGATACGCAGTATTTT.

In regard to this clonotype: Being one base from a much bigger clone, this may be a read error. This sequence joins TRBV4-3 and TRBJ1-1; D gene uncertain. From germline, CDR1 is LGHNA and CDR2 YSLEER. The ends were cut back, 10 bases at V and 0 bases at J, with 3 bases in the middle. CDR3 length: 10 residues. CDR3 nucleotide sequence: TGCGCCACATTGAACACTGAAGCTTTCTTT. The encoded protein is CATLNTEAFF.

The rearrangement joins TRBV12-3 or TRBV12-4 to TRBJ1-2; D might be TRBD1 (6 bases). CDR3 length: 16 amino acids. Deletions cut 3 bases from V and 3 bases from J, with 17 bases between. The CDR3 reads CASSFGRGAGYYGYTF. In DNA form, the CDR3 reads TGTGCCAGCAGTTTCGGAAGGGGGGCAGGTTACTATGGCTACACCTTC.

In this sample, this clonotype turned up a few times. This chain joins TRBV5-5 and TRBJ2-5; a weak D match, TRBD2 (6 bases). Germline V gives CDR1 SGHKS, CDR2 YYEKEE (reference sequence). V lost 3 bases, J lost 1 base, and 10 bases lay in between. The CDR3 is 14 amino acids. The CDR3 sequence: CASSSGVTQETQYF. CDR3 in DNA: TGTGCCAGCAGCTCGGGGGTTACCCAAGAGACCCAGTACTTC.

CDR3 protein: CAISEGRRSSYNEQFF. The CDR3 DNA is TGTGCCATCAGTGAGGGGAGGAGGAGCTCCTACAATGAGCAGTTCTTC. This chain uses TRBV10-3 with TRBJ2-1; TRBD2 is a possible D gene (6 bases). V was clipped by 2 bases and J by 0 bases, with 11 bases between them. CDR1 and CDR2 from the germline V gene are ENHRY and SYGVKD. This CDR3 contains 16 residues.